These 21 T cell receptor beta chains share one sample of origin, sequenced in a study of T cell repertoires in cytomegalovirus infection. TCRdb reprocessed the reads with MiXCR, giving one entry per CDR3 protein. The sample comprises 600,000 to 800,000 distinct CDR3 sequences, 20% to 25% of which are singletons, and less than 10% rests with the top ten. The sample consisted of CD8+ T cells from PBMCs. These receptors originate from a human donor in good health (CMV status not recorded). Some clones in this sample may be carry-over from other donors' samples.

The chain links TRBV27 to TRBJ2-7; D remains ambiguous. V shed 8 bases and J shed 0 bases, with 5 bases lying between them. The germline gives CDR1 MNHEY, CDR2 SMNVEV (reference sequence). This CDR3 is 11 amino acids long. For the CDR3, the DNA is TGTGCCAGCTGGAGCTCCTACGAGCAGTACTTC. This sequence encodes CASWSSYEQYF.

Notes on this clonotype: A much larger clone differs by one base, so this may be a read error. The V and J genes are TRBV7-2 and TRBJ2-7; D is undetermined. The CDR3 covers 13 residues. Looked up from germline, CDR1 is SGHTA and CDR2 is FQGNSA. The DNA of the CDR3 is TGTGTCAGCAGTCCCGATCCTACCTACGAGCAGTACTTC. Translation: CVSSPDPTYEQYF. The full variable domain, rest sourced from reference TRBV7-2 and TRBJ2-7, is GAGVSQSPSNKVTEKGKDVELRCDPISGHTALYWYRQSLGQGLEFLIYFQGNSAPDKSGLPSDRFSAERTGGSVSTLTIQRTQQEDSAVYLCVSSPDPTYEQYFGPGTRLTVT.

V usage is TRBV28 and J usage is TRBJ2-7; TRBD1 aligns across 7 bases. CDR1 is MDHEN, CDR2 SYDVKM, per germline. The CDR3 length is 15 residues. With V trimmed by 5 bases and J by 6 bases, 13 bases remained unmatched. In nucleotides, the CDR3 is TGTGCCAGCAGTCCCGACAGGGACGGAAACCCCGAGCAGTACGTC. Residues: CASSPDRDGNPEQYV.

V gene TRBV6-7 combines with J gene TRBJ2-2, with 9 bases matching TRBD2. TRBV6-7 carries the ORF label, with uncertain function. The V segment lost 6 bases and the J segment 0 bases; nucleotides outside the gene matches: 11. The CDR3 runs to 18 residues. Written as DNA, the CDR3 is TGTGCCAGCAGCCCTCACCTAGCGGGGACTACGAACACCGGGGAGCTGTTTTTT. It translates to CASSPHLAGTTNTGELFF.

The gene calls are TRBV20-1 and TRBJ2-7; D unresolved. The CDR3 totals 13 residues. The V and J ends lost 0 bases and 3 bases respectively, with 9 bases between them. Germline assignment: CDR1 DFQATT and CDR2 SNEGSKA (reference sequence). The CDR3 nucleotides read TGCAGTGCTAGAGATGTAGGGATCTACGAGCAGTACGTC. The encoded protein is CSARDVGIYEQYV.

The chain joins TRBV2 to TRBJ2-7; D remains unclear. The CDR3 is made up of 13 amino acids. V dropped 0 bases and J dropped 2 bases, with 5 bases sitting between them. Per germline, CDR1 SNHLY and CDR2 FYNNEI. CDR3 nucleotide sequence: TGTGCCAGCAGTGAAGCATGGACCTACGAGCAGTACGTC. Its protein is CASSEAWTYEQYV.

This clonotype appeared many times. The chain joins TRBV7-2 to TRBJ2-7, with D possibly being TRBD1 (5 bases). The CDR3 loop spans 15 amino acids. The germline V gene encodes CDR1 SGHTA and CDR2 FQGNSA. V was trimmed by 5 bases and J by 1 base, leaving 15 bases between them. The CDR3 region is CASSGRQLRSYEQYV. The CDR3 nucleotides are TGTGCCAGCAGCGGACGACAGCTAAGGTCCTACGAGCAGTACGTC.

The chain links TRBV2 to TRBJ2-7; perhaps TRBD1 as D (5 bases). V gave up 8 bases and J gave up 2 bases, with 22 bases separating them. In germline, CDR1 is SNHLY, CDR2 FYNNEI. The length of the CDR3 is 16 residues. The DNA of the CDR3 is TGTGCCAGCCAGAACGTGACAGCCCTCTCTCCCTACGAGCAGTACGTC. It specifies CASQNVTALSPYEQYV.

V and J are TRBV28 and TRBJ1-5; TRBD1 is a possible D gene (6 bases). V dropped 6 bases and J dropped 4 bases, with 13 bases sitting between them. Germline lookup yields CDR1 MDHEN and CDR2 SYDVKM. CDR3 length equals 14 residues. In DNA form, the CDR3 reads TGTGCCAGCAGGGACAGCGGACTTAATCAGCCCCAGCATTTT. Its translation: CASRDSGLNQPQHF.

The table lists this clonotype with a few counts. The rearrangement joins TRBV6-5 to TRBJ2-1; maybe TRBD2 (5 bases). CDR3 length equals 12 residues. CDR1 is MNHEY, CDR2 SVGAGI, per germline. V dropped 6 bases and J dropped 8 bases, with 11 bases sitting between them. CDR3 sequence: CASRLGPHEQFF. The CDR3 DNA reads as TGTGCCAGCAGACTAGGGCCCCATGAGCAGTTCTTC.

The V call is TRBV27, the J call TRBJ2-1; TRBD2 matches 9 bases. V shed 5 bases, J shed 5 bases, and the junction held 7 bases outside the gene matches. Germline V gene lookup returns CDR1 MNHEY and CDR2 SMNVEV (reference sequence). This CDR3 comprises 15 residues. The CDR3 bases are TGTGCCAGCAGTCTACCGGGACTAGCCCACAATGAGCAGTTCTTC. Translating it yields CASSLPGLAHNEQFF.

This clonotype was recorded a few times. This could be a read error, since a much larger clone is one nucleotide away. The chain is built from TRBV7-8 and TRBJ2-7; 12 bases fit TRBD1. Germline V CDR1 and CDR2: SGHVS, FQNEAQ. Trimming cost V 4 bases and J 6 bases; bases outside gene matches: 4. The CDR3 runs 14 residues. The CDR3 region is CASSSRDRGREQYF. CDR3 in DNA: TGTGCCAGCAGCTCCCGGGACAGGGGGCGCGAGCAGTACTTC.

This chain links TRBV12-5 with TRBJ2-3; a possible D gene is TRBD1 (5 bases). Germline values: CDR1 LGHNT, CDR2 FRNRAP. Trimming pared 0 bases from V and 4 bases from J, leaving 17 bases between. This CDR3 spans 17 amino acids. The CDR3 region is CASGLVVTGPTPDTQYF. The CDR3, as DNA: TGTGCTAGTGGTTTGGTGGTAACAGGACCTACCCCAGATACGCAGTATTTT.

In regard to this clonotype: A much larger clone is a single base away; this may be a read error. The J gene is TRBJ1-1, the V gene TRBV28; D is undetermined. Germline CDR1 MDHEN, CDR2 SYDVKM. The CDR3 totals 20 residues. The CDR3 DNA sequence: TGTGTCAGCAATCTTTGGGCTTCTCGAGGACGGTCTGGAGGAGACACTGAAGCTTTCTTT. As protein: CVSNLWASRGRSGGDTEAFF.

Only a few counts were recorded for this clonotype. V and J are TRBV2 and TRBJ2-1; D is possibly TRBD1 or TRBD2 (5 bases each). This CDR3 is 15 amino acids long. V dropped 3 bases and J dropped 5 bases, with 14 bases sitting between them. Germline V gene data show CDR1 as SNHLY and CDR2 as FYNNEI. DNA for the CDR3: TGTGCCAGCAGTGAGGGGACCGAAATTCACAATGAGCAGTTCTTC. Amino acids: CASSEGTEIHNEQFF.

CDR3 residues: CASSHSETDTQYF. CDR3 DNA: TGTGCCAGCAGTCATAGCGAAACAGATACGCAGTATTTT. The V and J genes are TRBV7-8 and TRBJ2-3, with D perhaps TRBD2 (5 bases). The V gene lost 6 bases and the J gene lost 3 bases, with 10 bases spanning the gap. Germline values: CDR1 SGHVS, CDR2 FQNEAQ. The CDR3 length is 13 residues.

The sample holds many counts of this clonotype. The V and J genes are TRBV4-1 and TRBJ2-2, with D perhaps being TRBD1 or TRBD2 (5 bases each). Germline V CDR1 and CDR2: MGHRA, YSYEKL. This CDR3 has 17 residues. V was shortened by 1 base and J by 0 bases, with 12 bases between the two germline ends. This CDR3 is CASSQGLRGPNTGELFF. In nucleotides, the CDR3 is TGCGCCAGCAGCCAAGGCCTCCGGGGACCGAACACCGGGGAGCTGTTTTTT.

The CDR3 loop reads CASSLYRRNEQFF. CDR3 in DNA: TGTGCCAGCAGTTTATACAGGCGCAATGAGCAGTTCTTC. The rearrangement joins TRBV28 to TRBJ2-1; D is possibly TRBD1 (5 bases). The germline CDR1 and CDR2 sequences are MDHEN and SYDVKM. V lost 1 base, J lost 6 bases, and 7 bases lay in between. This CDR3 has 13 residues.

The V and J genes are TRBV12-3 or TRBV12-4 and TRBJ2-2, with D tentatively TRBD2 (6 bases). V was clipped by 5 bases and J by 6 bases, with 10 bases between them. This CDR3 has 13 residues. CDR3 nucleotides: TGTGCCAGCAGTGCCGGACTATCCGGGGAGCTGTTTTTT. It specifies CASSAGLSGELFF.

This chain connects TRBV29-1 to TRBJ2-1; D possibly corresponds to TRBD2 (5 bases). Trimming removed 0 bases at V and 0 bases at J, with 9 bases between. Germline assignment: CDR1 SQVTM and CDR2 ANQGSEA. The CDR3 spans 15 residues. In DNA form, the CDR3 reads TGCAGCGTTGAAGACCTTACTAGCTCCTACAATGAGCAGTTCTTC. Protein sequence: CSVEDLTSSYNEQFF.

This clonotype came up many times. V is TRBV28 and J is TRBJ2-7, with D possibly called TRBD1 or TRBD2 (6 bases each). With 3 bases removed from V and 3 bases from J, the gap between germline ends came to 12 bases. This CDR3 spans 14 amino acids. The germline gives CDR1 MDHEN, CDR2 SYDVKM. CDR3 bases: TGTGCCAGCAGTTTGAAAGGGGGGTACTACGAGCAGTACGTC. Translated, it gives CASSLKGGYYEQYV.